This T cell receptor (beta chain) was profiled in a study of beta chain features in type 1 diabetes. Study-level information: Examined across all samples were roughly 100 million sorted cells.

CDR1 and CDR2 (germline): SGHDT, YYEEEE. The CDR3 spans 14 residues. Losses at the gene ends were 0 bases for V and 4 bases for J; bases not matched to a gene: 2. The authors reverse transcribed all of the isolated RNA, so sequencing captured expressed TCRB transcripts. The protocol was immunoSEQ multiplex PCR, while the TCRdb copy is restricted to in-frame clones and leaves out a portion. The sample lists 150,000 or so clones; 9% to 10% were seen once. The gene calls are TRBV5-6 and TRBJ1-2, with TRBD1 matching 8 bases. The sequenced material came from central memory CD4+ T cells from blood. The sequence derives from a woman aged 40 to 50 in good health. The CDR3 sequence is CASSLVDRVYGYTF. The CDR3 DNA reads as TGTGCCAGCAGCTTGGTGGACAGGGTCTATGGCTACACCTTC.